Each of the 18 T cell receptor beta chains below was sequenced from the same sample in a study of beta chain features in type 1 diabetes. cDNA synthesis used the whole RNA isolate, giving expressed TCRB sequences. Clones were read by immunoSEQ multiplex PCR, and TCRdb kept only the in-frame ones, dropping some. Of 810,000 or so clones listed, 17% are singletons. Specimen: naive CD4+ T cells from blood. These receptors originate from a young woman in good health.

This clone was observed a few times. The chain carries TRBV2 and TRBJ2-5; perhaps D is TRBD1 or TRBD2 (5 bases each). Trimming removed 7 bases at V and 2 bases at J, with 8 bases between. The CDR3 consists of 12 residues. Germline CDR1 SNHLY, CDR2 FYNNEI. CDR3 region: CASTGPQETQYF. The DNA for the CDR3 is TGTGCCAGCACGGGACCGCAAGAGACCCAGTACTTC.

This chain joins TRBV10-3 and TRBJ1-4; D is unclear. Between the trimmed V and J ends, which lost 5 bases and 5 bases, there was a span of 9 bases. The CDR3 contains 13 residues. CDR1 and CDR2 from the germline V gene are ENHRY and SYGVKD. This chain's CDR3 is CAISIGPNEKLFF. In DNA, the CDR3 is TGTGCCATCAGTATTGGTCCCAATGAAAAACTGTTTTTT.

The chain uses TRBV29-1 and TRBJ1-2; D ambiguous. CDR3 length: 12 residues. Germline values: CDR1 SQVTM, CDR2 ANQGSEA. The ends were cut back, 4 bases at V and 4 bases at J, with 10 bases in the middle. CDR3 protein: CSVGPGLYGYTF. The CDR3 DNA reads as TGCAGCGTTGGCCCCGGTCTCTATGGCTACACCTTC.

The gene calls are TRBV7-9 and TRBJ1-4, with D possibly matching TRBD1 (6 bases). The CDR3 runs 14 residues. CDR1 is SEHNR, CDR2 FQNEAQ, per germline (reference sequence). V dropped 4 bases and J dropped 5 bases, with 11 bases sitting between them. The CDR3 protein is CASSSGQPNEKLFF. CDR3 DNA sequence: TGTGCCAGCAGCTCGGGACAACCAAATGAAAAACTGTTTTTT. Combining the CDR3 with reference TRBV7-9 and TRBJ1-4 gives the whole variable domain DTGVSQNPRHKITKRGQNVTFRCDPISEHNRLYWYRQTLGQGPEFLTYFQNEAQLEKSRLLSDRFSAERPKGSFSTLEIQRTEQGDSAMYLCASSSGQPNEKLFFGSGTQLSVL.

This clone was seen more than once but under ten times. The chain carries TRBV9 and TRBJ2-3, with D perhaps given as TRBD1 or TRBD2 (5 bases each). Germline CDR1 reads SGDLS; CDR2 reads YYNGEE. This CDR3 region has 17 residues. V was trimmed by 3 bases and J by 2 bases, leaving 19 bases between them. In DNA form, the CDR3 reads TGTGCCAGCAGCGAGAGCCCTACGGGGACCTCCACAGATACGCAGTATTTT. Protein: CASSESPTGTSTDTQYF.

A few counts support this clone. V is TRBV19 and J is TRBJ2-2; D assignment may be TRBD1 or TRBD2 (5 bases each). Germline loops: CDR1 LNHDA, CDR2 SQIVND (reference sequence). CDR3 length: 15 amino acids. Trimming removed 6 bases from V and 7 bases from J, with 18 bases in between. Here the CDR3 reads CASRGTVYRIGELFF. CDR3 nucleotides: TGTGCCAGTAGGGGGACCGTATATCGGATCGGGGAGCTGTTTTTT. Drawing the rest from reference TRBV19 and TRBJ2-2, the complete variable domain is DGGITQSPKYLFRKEGQNVTLSCEQNLNHDAMYWYRQDPGQGLRLIYYSQIVNDFQKGDIAEGYSVSREKKESFPLTVTSAQKNPTAFYLCASRGTVYRIGELFFGEGSRLTVL.

The chain has TRBV7-8 and TRBJ1-5; 7 bases fit TRBD1. The CDR3 consists of 15 residues. From germline, CDR1 is SGHVS and CDR2 FQNEAQ. V lost 5 bases and J lost 2; bases outside the gene matches: 6. The CDR3 loop is CASSLLTGGNQPQHF. CDR3 DNA sequence: TGTGCCAGCAGCCTTCTTACAGGGGGCAATCAGCCCCAGCATTTT.

V gene TRBV5-1 combines with J gene TRBJ2-1, with TRBD2 identical over 8 bases. The CDR3 sequence is 15 residues long. V was clipped by 3 bases and J by 8 bases; unmatched bases: 10. CDR1 and CDR2 from the germline V gene are SGHRS and YFSETQ. CDR3 region: CASSSLAGGIYEQFF. The CDR3 bases are TGCGCCAGCAGCTCGTTGGCGGGAGGAATTTATGAGCAGTTCTTC.

This clone was detected a few times. The rearrangement links TRBV5-4 to TRBJ2-5, with 14 positions matching TRBD2. V lost 4 bases, J lost 3 bases, and 11 bases stayed unmatched. The CDR3 loop spans 18 amino acids. The V gene's germline CDR1 is SGHNT and CDR2 YYREEE (reference sequence). The CDR3 region is CASSPGLAGVVAEETQYF. The DNA of the CDR3 is TGTGCCAGCAGCCCGGGACTAGCGGGAGTAGTGGCGGAAGAGACCCAGTACTTC.

About this clone: Other nucleotide sequences from this sample produce the same CDR3. The chain links TRBV10-3 to TRBJ1-1; possible D gene TRBD1, 6 bases. Deletions cut 4 bases from V and 5 bases from J, with 11 bases between. Per the germline V gene, CDR1 is ENHRY and CDR2 is SYGVKD. The CDR3 is made up of 13 amino acids. CDR3 coding DNA: TGTGCCATCAGTGCAGGGGTCGGGACTGAAGCTTTCTTT. It codes for CAISAGVGTEAFF.

This chain links TRBV7-3 with TRBJ2-1; D not certain. V was shortened by 3 bases and J by 1 base, with 7 bases between the two germline ends. Germline lookup yields CDR1 SGHTA and CDR2 FQGTGA. The CDR3 loop spans 14 amino acids. The CDR3 DNA is TGTGCCAGCAGCTTTGGTTGGTCCTACAATGAGCAGTTCTTC. This encodes CASSFGWSYNEQFF.

The chain links TRBV19 to TRBJ2-1, with D perhaps matching TRBD1 (6 bases). Trimming pared 4 bases from V and 6 bases from J, leaving 13 bases between. The length of the CDR3 is 14 residues. Germline lookup yields CDR1 LNHDA and CDR2 SQIVND (reference sequence). CDR3 DNA sequence: TGTGCCAGTAGTAACCCAGGGGCTGTCAATGAGCAGTTCTTC. Residues: CASSNPGAVNEQFF.

A few counts support this clone. This chain links TRBV9 with TRBJ2-2; unclear D gene. The CDR3 runs to 12 residues. CDR1 and CDR2 from the germline V gene are SGDLS and YYNGEE. Trimming took 1 base from V and 7 from J, leaving 5 bases between them. CDR3 residues: CASSVTDGELFF. The CDR3 DNA reads TGTGCCAGCAGCGTAACCGACGGGGAGCTGTTTTTT.

This clone came up a few times. The chain has TRBV5-4 and TRBJ2-1; TRBD1 aligns across 11 bases. J lost 10 bases, V lost 3 bases, and 6 bases had no gene match. Germline CDR1 SGHNT, CDR2 YYREEE (reference sequence). The CDR3 has 14 residues. CDR3 nucleotides: TGTGCCAGCAGCTCGGACAGGGGGCTCGGGGAGCAGTTCTTC. Translated: CASSSDRGLGEQFF.

This clone was observed a handful of times. The chain uses TRBV15 and TRBJ2-5; D unresolved. This CDR3 comprises 12 residues. Germline V lookup: CDR1 LNHNV, CDR2 YYDKDF (reference sequence). V dropped 3 bases and J dropped 5 bases, with 7 bases sitting between them. The CDR3 sequence is CATSSLGETQYF. The CDR3 nucleotides read TGTGCCACCAGCAGCCTAGGTGAGACCCAGTACTTC.

This clone has just a few counts. The chain uses TRBV25-1 and TRBJ1-3, with D maybe TRBD1 (5 bases). Germline assignment: CDR1 MGHDK and CDR2 SYGVNS. Trimming cost V 2 bases and J 0 bases, with 14 bases left between them. This CDR3 comprises 17 residues. The CDR3 sequence is CASSEVPGTSSGNTIYF. CDR3 bases: TGTGCCAGCAGTGAAGTGCCAGGGACCAGCTCTGGAAACACCATATATTTT. Full variable domain (remainder filled in from reference TRBV25-1 and TRBJ1-3): EADIYQTPRYLVIGTGKKITLECSQTMGHDKMYWYQQDPGMELHLIHYSYGVNSTEKGDLSSESTVSRIRTEHFPLTLESARPSHTSQYLCASSEVPGTSSGNTIYFGEGSWLTVV.

This clone was recorded a few times. This chain uses TRBV7-2 with TRBJ2-5; TRBD2 agrees at 10 bases. The junction had 5 bases not matched to a gene; V was cut back by 1 base and J by 0 bases. In germline, CDR1 is SGHTA, CDR2 FQGNSA. This CDR3 contains 17 residues. The CDR3 here is CASSLGGLADNQETQYF. CDR3 DNA: TGTGCCAGCAGCTTAGGCGGACTAGCGGATAACCAAGAGACCCAGTACTTC.

The chain employs TRBV7-9 and TRBJ2-7; D is uncertain. Germline assignment: CDR1 SEHNR and CDR2 FQNEAQ (reference sequence). The CDR3 is 11 amino acids. The V end was cut by 4 bases, the J end by 3 bases, with 4 bases between. Here the CDR3 reads CASSYHYEQYF. CDR3 sequence (DNA): TGTGCCAGCAGCTACCACTACGAGCAGTACTTC.